This paragraph covers one TCR beta chain sequence. Cohorts were assigned according to the clinical history that participants reported. The method was immunoSEQ multiplex PCR; TCRdb's version includes in-frame clones alone and lacks a portion of them. The table lists more than 300,000 clones, more than 75% of them singletons. This record comes from a study of blood T cell repertoires in COVID-19. Study context: The United States, Italy and Spain supplied acute and convalescent COVID-19 samples. PBMCs, B-cell-depleted T cells, or T cells provided the cDNA or gDNA that made up the material.

This CDR3 is 13 amino acids long. The germline gives CDR1 GTSNPN, CDR2 SVGIG (reference sequence). The germline V and J ends were trimmed by 8 bases and 6 bases, with 20 bases remaining between them. The sample was PBMCs or T cells enriched from blood (not recorded which). The source of this sequence is a woman aged 18 to 35 who had recovered from COVID-19. The V and J genes are TRBV30 and TRBJ2-7; a possible D gene is TRBD1 (5 bases). CDR3: CAGQNMGPGEQYF. The CDR3 bases are TGTGCCGGGCAAAATATGGGGCCGGGCGAGCAGTACTTC.